This T cell receptor beta chain was sequenced for a study of blood T cell repertoires in COVID-19. Only in-frame clones appear in the TCRdb table, and some are missing; sequencing was by immunoSEQ multiplex PCR. The sample shows about 480,000 clones, 88% of them seen only once. The germline gives CDR1 MNHEY, CDR2 SMNVEV (reference sequence). This CDR3 region has 17 residues. J lost 3 bases, V lost 8 bases, and 13 bases had no gene match. V is TRBV27 and J is TRBJ1-4; 9 nucleotides line up with TRBD1. The origin of this receptor is a woman aged 40-49 years who had recovered from COVID-19. The sample comprised PBMCs or T cells enriched from blood (not recorded which). CDR3 sequence reads: CASAKGPGTGSNEKLFF. CDR3 sequence (DNA): TGTGCCAGCGCCAAGGGTCCCGGGACAGGGTCTAATGAAAAACTGTTTTTT.